Reported below is one T cell receptor (beta chain). Its target is unknown. This entry is derived from a study of T cells in Graves' hyperthyroidism and ophthalmopathy. Study-level information: Peripheral blood was secured at the point of initial diagnosis, before any treatment.

Per the germline V gene, CDR1 is LNHDA and CDR2 is SQIVND (reference sequence). The V end lost 3 bases, the J end lost 4 bases, and 11 bases lay between the germline ends. The CDR3 sequence is 14 residues long. RNA transcripts served as the template for amplifying TCR beta CDR3 regions. The HTBI set primed first-round TCR CDR3 RT-PCR. TCRdb reanalysed the multiplex PCR reads using MiXCR and keeps one entry per CDR3 protein. The sample contains around 450,000 distinct CDR3 sequences, 15% to 18% of which appear only once. Reasons for excluding patients were uncontrolled infection, other autoimmune disease, pregnancy or lactation. Study-wide findings and caveats: Among clonotypes expanded in thyroid above 0.001, most were also found in blood. Ophthalmopathy was predicted by the model a median of about 6.7 months ahead of onset.

The chain uses TRBV19 and TRBJ2-3; no firm D call. The clonotype was recovered from a woman in her late teens or twenties with Graves' hyperthyroidism. Sequenced input: blood. The CDR3 DNA is TGTGCCAGTAGTATGACCGTAAGTGCAGATACGCAGTATTTT. It encodes CASSMTVSADTQYF.